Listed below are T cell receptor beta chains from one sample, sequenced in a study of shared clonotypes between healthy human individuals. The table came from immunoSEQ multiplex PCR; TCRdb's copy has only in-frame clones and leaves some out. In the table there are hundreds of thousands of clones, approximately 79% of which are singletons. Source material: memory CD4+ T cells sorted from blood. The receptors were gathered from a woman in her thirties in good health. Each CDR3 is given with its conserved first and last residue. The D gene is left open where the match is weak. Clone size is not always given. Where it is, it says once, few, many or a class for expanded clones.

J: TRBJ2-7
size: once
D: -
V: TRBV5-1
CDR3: CASTPGGTSYEQYF
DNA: TGCGCCAGCACACCAGGGGGGACGTCCTACGAGCAGTACTTC

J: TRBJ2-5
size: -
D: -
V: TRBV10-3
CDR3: CAISPDSGQETQYF
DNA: TGTGCCATCAGTCCAGACTCAGGCCAAGAGACCCAGTACTTC

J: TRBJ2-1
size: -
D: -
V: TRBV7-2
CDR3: CASSLVGTDYNEQFF
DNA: TGTGCCAGCAGCTTAGTGGGGACGGATTACAATGAGCAGTTCTTC

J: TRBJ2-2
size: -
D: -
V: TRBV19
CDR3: CASSIQGAYTGELFF
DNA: TGTGCCAGTAGTATTCAAGGAGCATACACCGGGGAGCTGTTTTTT

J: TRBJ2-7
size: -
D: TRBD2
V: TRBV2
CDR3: CASKSGRLYEQYF
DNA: TGTGCCAGTAAGAGCGGGAGGCTCTACGAGCAGTACTTC

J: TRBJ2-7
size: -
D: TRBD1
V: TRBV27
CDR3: CASRLLTGGSYEQYF
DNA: TGTGCCAGCAGGCTTTTGACAGGGGGCAGCTACGAGCAGTACTTC

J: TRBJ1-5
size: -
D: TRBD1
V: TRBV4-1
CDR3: CASSGSGGSNQPQHF
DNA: TGCGCCAGCAGCGGATCAGGGGGCAGCAATCAGCCCCAGCATTTT

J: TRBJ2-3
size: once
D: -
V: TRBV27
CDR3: CASSLVGRTTDTQYF
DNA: TGTGCCAGCAGTTTAGTAGGCAGAACCACAGATACGCAGTATTTT

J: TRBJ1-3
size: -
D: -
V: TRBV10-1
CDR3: CASSRSGDSGNTIYF
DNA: TGCGCCAGCTCAAGATCCGGGGACTCTGGAAACACCATATATTTT

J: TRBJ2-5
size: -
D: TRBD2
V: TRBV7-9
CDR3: CASSLGGYAETQYF
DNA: TGTGCCAGCAGCTTGGGGGGGTACGCAGAGACCCAGTACTTC

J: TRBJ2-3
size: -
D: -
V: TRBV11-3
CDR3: CASSLDRDTDTQYF
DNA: TGTGCCAGCAGCTTAGATCGGGACACAGATACGCAGTATTTT

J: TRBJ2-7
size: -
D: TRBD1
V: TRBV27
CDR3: CASSMDRSYEQYF
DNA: TGTGCCAGCAGTATGGACAGGTCCTACGAGCAGTACTTC

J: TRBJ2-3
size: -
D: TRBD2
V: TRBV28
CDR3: CASSPTSGSTQYF
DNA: TGTGCCAGCAGTCCCACTAGCGGGAGCACGCAGTATTTT

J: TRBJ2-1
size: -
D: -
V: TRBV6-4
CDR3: CASSDARGIRAPIRGNEQFF
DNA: TGTGCCAGCAGTGACGCCCGGGGTATCCGGGCCCCCATTAGGGGCAATGAGCAGTTCTTC

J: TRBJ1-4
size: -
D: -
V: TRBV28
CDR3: CASSLYTTGNNEKLFF
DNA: TGTGCCAGCAGTTTATACACCACGGGAAATAATGAAAAACTGTTTTTT

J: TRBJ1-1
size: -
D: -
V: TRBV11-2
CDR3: CASSLVGAVNTEAFF
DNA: TGTGCCAGCAGCTTAGTAGGGGCAGTCAACACTGAAGCTTTCTTT

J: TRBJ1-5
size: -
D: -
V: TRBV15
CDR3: CATSRDPRGDQPQHF
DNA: TGTGCCACCAGCAGAGATCCCCGCGGGGATCAGCCCCAGCATTTT

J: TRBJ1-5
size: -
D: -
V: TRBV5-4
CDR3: CASSFASTVNQPQHF
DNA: TGTGCCAGCAGCTTCGCATCCACGGTCAATCAGCCCCAGCATTTT

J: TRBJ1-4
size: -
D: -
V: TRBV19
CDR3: CASSIGAARANEKLFF
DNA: TGTGCCAGTAGTATAGGGGCCGCCCGAGCTAATGAAAAACTGTTTTTT

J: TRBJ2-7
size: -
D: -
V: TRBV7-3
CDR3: CASSLEGALYEQYF
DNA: TGTGCCAGCAGCTTGGAGGGAGCCCTCTACGAGCAGTACTTC

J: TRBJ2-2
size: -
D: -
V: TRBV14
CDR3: CASSPRLTGELFF
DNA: TGTGCCAGCAGCCCGAGACTAACCGGGGAGCTGTTTTTT

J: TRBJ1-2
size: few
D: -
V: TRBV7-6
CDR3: CASSLAGGAGYTF
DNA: TGTGCCAGCAGCTTAGCGGGGGGCGCTGGCTACACCTTC

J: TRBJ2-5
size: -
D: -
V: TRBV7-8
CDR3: CASRLRASSETQYF
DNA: TGTGCCAGCAGGCTTAGAGCTAGCTCGGAGACCCAGTACTTC

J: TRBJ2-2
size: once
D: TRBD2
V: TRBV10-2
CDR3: CASRPGLAGPRLITGELFF
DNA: TGCGCCAGCAGGCCGGGACTAGCGGGACCCAGACTTATCACCGGGGAGCTGTTTTTT

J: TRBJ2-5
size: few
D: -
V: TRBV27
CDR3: CASSSPRTAFLAGEETQYF
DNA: TGTGCCAGCAGTTCGCCGCGGACCGCCTTTCTAGCTGGAGAAGAGACCCAGTACTTC

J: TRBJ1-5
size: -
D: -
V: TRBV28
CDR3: CASSRYQPQHF
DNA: TGTGCCAGCAGTAGGTATCAGCCCCAGCATTTT